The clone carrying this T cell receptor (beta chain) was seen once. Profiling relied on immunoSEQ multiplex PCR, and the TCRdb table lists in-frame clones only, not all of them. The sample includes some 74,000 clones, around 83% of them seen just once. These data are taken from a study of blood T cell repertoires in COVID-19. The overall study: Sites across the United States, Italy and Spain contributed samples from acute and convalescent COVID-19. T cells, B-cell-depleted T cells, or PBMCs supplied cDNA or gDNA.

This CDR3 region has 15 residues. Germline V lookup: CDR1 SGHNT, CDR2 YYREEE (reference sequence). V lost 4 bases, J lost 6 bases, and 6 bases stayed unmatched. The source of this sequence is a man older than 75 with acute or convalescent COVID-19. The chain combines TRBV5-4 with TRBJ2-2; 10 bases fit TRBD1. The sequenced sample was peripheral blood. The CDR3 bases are TGTGCCAGCAGCACCCCGGGACAGGGGTCCGGGGAGCTGTTTTTT. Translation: CASSTPGQGSGELFF.